These 27 T cell receptor beta chains share one sample of origin, sequenced in a study of T cells expressing NK-cell markers. TCRdb re-called the 5' RACE reads and shows each CDR3 protein once, DNA omitted. The sample totals 500,000 to 600,000 distinct CDR3 sequences. Sequenced material: blood T cells: a sorted CD56 or NKG2C T cell subset, CD4+ or CD8+ T cells, or bulk PBMC T cells (not recorded which). These receptors all come from a man younger than 35 in good health.

The chain joins TRBV20-1 to TRBJ2-1; as DNA is missing, the TRBD2 call by TCRdb cannot be tested. Germline V gene data show CDR1 as DFQATT and CDR2 as SNEGSKA (reference sequence). The CDR3 has 15 amino acids. The CDR3 reads CSAREALADWGEQFF.

V usage is TRBV12-3 or TRBV12-4 and J usage is TRBJ2-1; TCRdb's D gene call, TRBD2, goes unchecked for lack of DNA. The length of the CDR3 is 15 residues. CDR3 in amino acids: CASSLLALSYNEQFF.

V usage is TRBV7-6 and J usage is TRBJ2-1. The CDR3 length is 14 residues. Germline lookup yields CDR1 SGHVS and CDR2 FNYEAQ. The CDR3 is CASSSGTTNNEQFF. The complete variable domain, with remaining parts taken from reference TRBV7-6 and TRBJ2-1, reads GAGVSQSPRYKVTKRGQDVALRCDPISGHVSLYWYRQALGQGPEFLTYFNYEAQQDKSGLPNDRFSAERPEGSISTLTIQRTEQRDSAMYRCASSSGTTNNEQFFGPGTRLTVL.

This chain links TRBV30 with TRBJ2-1; the TCRdb call, TRBD1, lacks DNA for checking. The germline CDR1 and CDR2 sequences are GTSNPN and SVGIG (reference sequence). The CDR3 covers 13 residues. The CDR3 reads CAWSPPAVTEQFF.

This chain uses TRBV20-1 with TRBJ2-3; TCRdb designates TRBD2, a call that cannot be tested without DNA. The CDR3 contains 14 residues. The germline gives CDR1 DFQATT, CDR2 SNEGSKA (reference sequence). CDR3 amino acids: CSSLGLAATDTQYF.

The V gene is TRBV29-1, the J gene TRBJ1-2. The CDR3 is 11 residues long. Germline V gene lookup returns CDR1 SQVTM and CDR2 ANQGSEA. CDR3 amino acids: CSGGGTDGYTF.

The chain couples TRBV6-5 to TRBJ1-1. The length of the CDR3 is 14 residues. CDR1 and CDR2 from the germline V gene are MNHEY and SVGAGI. CDR3 protein: CASSYSTVGTEAFF.

The chain recombines TRBV7-6 with TRBJ2-1; the TRBD1 assignment by TCRdb is unverifiable without DNA. Germline CDR1 reads SGHVS; CDR2 reads FNYEAQ. The CDR3 has 18 residues. CDR3 residues: CASSFGGTGTGGENEQFF.

This chain links TRBV5-1 with TRBJ2-3; checking the TCRdb D call of TRBD2 is not possible without DNA. This CDR3 region has 15 residues. CDR1 and CDR2 (germline): SGHRS, YFSETQ. The CDR3 sequence is CASSLFGREADTQYF.

J is TRBJ2-1 and V is TRBV4-2; TCRdb gives TRBD2 as the D gene, but with no DNA this cannot be confirmed. The CDR3 runs to 17 residues. Per the germline V gene, CDR1 is LGHNA and CDR2 is YNFKEQ. CDR3 sequence reads: CASSQDRGTNGYNEQFF.

This sequence joins TRBV7-9 and TRBJ2-7; absent DNA, TCRdb's TRBD1 call cannot be checked. Germline V CDR1 and CDR2: SEHNR, FQNEAQ (reference sequence). CDR3 length: 16 amino acids. CDR3: CASSSGTGPHRYEQYF.

The chain joins TRBV12-3 or TRBV12-4 to TRBJ2-1; TCRdb's D call of TRBD1 is untestable without DNA. The CDR3 covers 14 residues. This CDR3 reads CASSFRRGQTEQFF.

V gene TRBV5-1 combines with J gene TRBJ2-1; TCRdb proposes TRBD1, but this gene call is untestable without DNA. The CDR3 spans 14 residues. Germline CDR1 SGHRS, CDR2 YFSETQ. CDR3 in amino acids: CASSLNYRGNEQFF. Together with reference TRBV5-1 and TRBJ2-1, the CDR3 gives the full variable domain: KAGVTQTPRYLIKTRGQQVTLSCSPISGHRSVSWYQQTPGQGLQFLFEYFSETQRNKGNFPGRFSGRQFSNSRSEMNVSTLELGDSALYLCASSLNYRGNEQFFGPGTRLTVL.

This rearrangement joins TRBV6-1 to TRBJ1-5. Germline assignment: CDR1 MNHNS and CDR2 SASEGT. The CDR3 contains 14 residues. The CDR3: CASRDPYPNQPQHF.

The rearrangement uses TRBV27 and TRBJ1-2; lacking DNA, the TRBD1 call made by TCRdb goes unchecked. The CDR3 totals 13 residues. Germline assignment: CDR1 MNHEY and CDR2 SMNVEV (reference sequence). This CDR3 reads CASSLNRGLGYTF.

This chain links TRBV5-1 with TRBJ2-1; TCRdb gives TRBD2 as the D gene, but with no DNA this cannot be confirmed. From germline, CDR1 is SGHRS and CDR2 YFSETQ. This CDR3 region has 16 residues. The CDR3 spells CASSHIAGGPGNEQFF.

The chain combines TRBV4-1 with TRBJ1-1; there is no DNA to check the TCRdb D call of TRBD1. Per germline, CDR1 MGHRA and CDR2 YSYEKL. The CDR3 runs to 13 residues. The CDR3 loop is CASRDTGGTEAFF.

This chain links TRBV10-3 with TRBJ2-3; TCRdb reports TRBD1, a call that lacks DNA to check it against. CDR1 ENHRY and CDR2 SYGVKD come from the germline V gene. The CDR3 has 14 residues. CDR3 residues: CAISEDRVPDTQYF.

The rearrangement uses TRBV20-1 and TRBJ2-2. In germline, CDR1 is DFQATT, CDR2 SNEGSKA (reference sequence). The CDR3 runs to 12 residues. CDR3 sequence reads: CSARVGIRELFF.

V gene TRBV24-1 combines with J gene TRBJ2-1; the TCRdb call, TRBD1, lacks DNA for checking. Germline V gene lookup returns CDR1 KGHDR and CDR2 SFDVKD. There are 14 residues in the CDR3. CDR3 protein: CATAGQGRFHEQFF.

The chain carries TRBV7-8 and TRBJ2-7. The germline V gene has CDR1 SGHVS and CDR2 FQNEAQ. The length of the CDR3 is 14 residues. This chain's CDR3 is CASSPNLDYYEQYF. The complete variable domain, with remaining parts taken from reference TRBV7-8 and TRBJ2-7, reads GAGVSQSPRYKVAKRGQDVALRCDPISGHVSLFWYQQALGQGPEFLTYFQNEAQLDKSGLPSDRFFAERPEGSVSTLKIQRTQQEDSAVYLCASSPNLDYYEQYFGPGTRLTVT.

The chain joins TRBV29-1 to TRBJ2-6; no DNA is available, so the TRBD1 call from TCRdb remains unchecked. Germline assignment: CDR1 SQVTM and CDR2 ANQGSEA. CDR3 length equals 15 residues. CDR3 amino acids: CSVAGQRSGANVLTF.

The V gene is TRBV7-6, the J gene TRBJ2-5; TCRdb gives TRBD2 as the D gene, but with no DNA this cannot be confirmed. The CDR3 is 15 amino acids. CDR1 and CDR2 (germline): SGHVS, FNYEAQ. CDR3 protein: CASSLKPGLQETQYF.

The chain couples TRBV5-5 to TRBJ1-2; TCRdb indicates TRBD1, and absent DNA this call remains unverified. CDR3 length: 16 amino acids. CDR1 is SGHKS, CDR2 YYEKEE, per germline (reference sequence). CDR3 residues: CASSRSVLGETYGYTF.

This rearrangement joins TRBV5-6 to TRBJ2-2. This CDR3 has 15 residues. From germline, CDR1 is SGHDT and CDR2 YYEEEE. Here the CDR3 reads CASSLSGVGTGELFF.

CDR3 sequence reads: CSAPDKRSTDTQYF. The V and J genes are TRBV20-1 and TRBJ2-3; TCRdb gives TRBD2 as the D gene, but with no DNA this cannot be confirmed. Germline values: CDR1 DFQATT, CDR2 SNEGSKA (reference sequence). There are 14 residues in the CDR3.

V is TRBV18 and J is TRBJ2-1; without DNA, the TCRdb call of TRBD1 cannot be checked. The germline gives CDR1 KGHSH, CDR2 LQKENI. This CDR3 contains 16 residues. The CDR3: CASSGGPGQLYNEQFF. The entire variable domain, with the rest obtained from reference TRBV18 and TRBJ2-1, is as follows: NAGVMQNPRHLVRRRGQEARLRCSPMKGHSHVYWYRQLPEEGLKFMVYLQKENIIDESGMPKERFSAEFPKEGPSILRIQQVVRGDSAAYFCASSGGPGQLYNEQFFGPGTRLTVL.